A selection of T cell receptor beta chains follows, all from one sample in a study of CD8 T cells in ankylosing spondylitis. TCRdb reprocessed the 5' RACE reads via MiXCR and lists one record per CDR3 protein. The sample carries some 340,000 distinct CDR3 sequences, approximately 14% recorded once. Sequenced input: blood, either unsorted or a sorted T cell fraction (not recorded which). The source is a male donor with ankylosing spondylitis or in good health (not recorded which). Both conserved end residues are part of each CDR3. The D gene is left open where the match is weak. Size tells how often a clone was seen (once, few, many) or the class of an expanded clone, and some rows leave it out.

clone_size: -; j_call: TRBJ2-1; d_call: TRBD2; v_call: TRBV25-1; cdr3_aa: CASSEYGLATYNEQFF; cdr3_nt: TGTGCCAGCAGTGAATACGGACTAGCAACTTACAATGAGCAGTTCTTC
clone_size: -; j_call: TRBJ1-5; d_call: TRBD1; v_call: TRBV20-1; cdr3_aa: CSASGQGFNQPQHF; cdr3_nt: TGCAGTGCTTCGGGACAGGGGTTTAATCAGCCCCAGCATTTT
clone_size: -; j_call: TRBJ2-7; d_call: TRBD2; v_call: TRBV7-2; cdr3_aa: CASSTGGATYEQYF; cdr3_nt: TGTGCCAGCAGCACCGGGGGGGCCACCTACGAGCAGTACTTC
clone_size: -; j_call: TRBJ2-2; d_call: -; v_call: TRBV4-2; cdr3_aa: CASSQASGANTGELFF; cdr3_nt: TGTGCCAGCAGCCAAGCGTCAGGAGCGAACACCGGGGAGCTGTTTTTT
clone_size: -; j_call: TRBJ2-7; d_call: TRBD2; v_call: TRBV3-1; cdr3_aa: CASSQDRLAGADEQYF; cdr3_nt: TGTGCCAGCAGCCAAGACCGACTAGCGGGAGCAGACGAGCAGTACTTC
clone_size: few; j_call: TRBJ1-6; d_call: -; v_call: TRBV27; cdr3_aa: CASSSLGGMGSPLHF; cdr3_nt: TGTGCCAGCAGTTCCCTCGGAGGGATGGGGTCACCCCTCCACTTT
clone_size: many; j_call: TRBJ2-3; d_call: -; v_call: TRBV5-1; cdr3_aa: CASSLALGGPRPVDTQYF; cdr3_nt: TGCGCCAGCAGCTTGGCCTTGGGGGGCCCTCGGCCGGTGGATACGCAGTATTTT
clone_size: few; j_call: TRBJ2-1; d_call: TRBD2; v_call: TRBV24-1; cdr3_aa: CATQGLAGAGEQFF; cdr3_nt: TGTGCCACCCAAGGGCTAGCGGGAGCGGGGGAGCAGTTCTTC
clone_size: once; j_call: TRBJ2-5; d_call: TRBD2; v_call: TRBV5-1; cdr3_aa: CASRVAGGRQETQYF; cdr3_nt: TGCGCCAGCAGGGTAGCGGGAGGACGCCAAGAGACCCAGTACTTC
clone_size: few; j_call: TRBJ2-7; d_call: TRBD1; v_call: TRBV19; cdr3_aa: CASSTQQGAGEQYF; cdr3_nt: TGTGCCAGTAGTACGCAACAGGGGGCCGGGGAGCAGTACTTC
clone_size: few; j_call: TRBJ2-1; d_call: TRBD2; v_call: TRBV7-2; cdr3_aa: CASSHRAGSSYNEQFF; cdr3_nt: TGTGCCAGCAGCCACAGAGCGGGAAGCTCCTACAATGAGCAGTTCTTC
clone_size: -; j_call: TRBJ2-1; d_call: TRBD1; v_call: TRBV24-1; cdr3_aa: CATSDSIGTGVNEQFF; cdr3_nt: TGTGCCACCAGTGATTCAATCGGGACAGGGGTCAATGAGCAGTTCTTC
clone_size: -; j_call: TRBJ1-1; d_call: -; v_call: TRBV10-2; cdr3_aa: CASRLGSAGTEAFF; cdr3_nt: TGCGCCAGCAGACTCGGGTCCGCCGGCACTGAAGCTTTCTTT
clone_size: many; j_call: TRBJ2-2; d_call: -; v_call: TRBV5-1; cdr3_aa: CASSPQGNTGELFF; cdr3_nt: TGCGCCAGCAGCCCACAGGGGAACACCGGGGAGCTGTTTTTT
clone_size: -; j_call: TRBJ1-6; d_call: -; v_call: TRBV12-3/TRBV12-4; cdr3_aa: CASQDWTAGGGSPLHF; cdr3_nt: TGTGCCAGCCAAGATTGGACTGCCGGGGGTGGTTCACCCCTCCACTTT
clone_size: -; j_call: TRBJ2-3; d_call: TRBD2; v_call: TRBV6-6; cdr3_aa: CAASGGHTDTQYF; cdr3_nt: TGTGCCGCCAGCGGGGGCCACACAGATACGCAGTATTTT
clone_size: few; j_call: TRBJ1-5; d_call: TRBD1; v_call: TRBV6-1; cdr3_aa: CASRGTGTAQPQHF; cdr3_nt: TGTGCCAGCCGTGGAACCGGGACAGCACAGCCCCAGCATTTT
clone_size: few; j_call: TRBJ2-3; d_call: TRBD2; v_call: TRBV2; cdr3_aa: CASSGRVLRGGRALGDTQYF; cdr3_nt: TGTGCCAGCAGTGGCAGGGTGTTGCGTGGCGGGAGGGCCCTCGGGGATACGCAGTATTTT
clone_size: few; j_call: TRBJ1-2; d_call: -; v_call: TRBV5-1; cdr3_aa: CASTLGTPNSGYTF; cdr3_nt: TGCGCCAGCACGTTGGGGACCCCGAATTCGGGCTACACCTTC
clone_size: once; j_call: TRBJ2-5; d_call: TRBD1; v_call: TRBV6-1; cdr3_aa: CASSWDRWETQYF; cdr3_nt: TGTGCCAGCAGCTGGGACAGGTGGGAGACCCAGTACTTC
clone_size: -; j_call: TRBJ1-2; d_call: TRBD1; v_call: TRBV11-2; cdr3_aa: CASSLGRGRFNYGYTF; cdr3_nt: TGTGCCAGCAGCTTAGGCAGGGGGCGTTTCAACTATGGCTACACCTTC
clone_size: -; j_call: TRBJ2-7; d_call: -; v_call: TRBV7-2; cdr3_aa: CASSQFSGPYEQYF; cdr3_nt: TGTGCCAGCAGCCAATTTAGCGGACCCTACGAGCAGTACTTC
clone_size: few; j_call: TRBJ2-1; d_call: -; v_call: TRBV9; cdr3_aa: CASSYGRGPYNEQFF; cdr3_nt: TGTGCCAGCAGCTACGGGCGGGGGCCTTACAATGAGCAGTTCTTC
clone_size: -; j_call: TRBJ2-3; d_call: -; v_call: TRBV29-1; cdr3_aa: CSFGTPSTDTQYF; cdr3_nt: TGCAGCTTCGGGACCCCGAGCACAGATACGCAGTATTTT
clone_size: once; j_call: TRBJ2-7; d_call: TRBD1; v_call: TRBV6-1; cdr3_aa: CASRTTGGGDEQYF; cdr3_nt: TGTGCCAGCAGAACGACAGGGGGCGGGGACGAGCAGTACTTC
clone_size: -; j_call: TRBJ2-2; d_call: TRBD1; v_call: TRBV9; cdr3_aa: CASRQTGGANTGELFF; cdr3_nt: TGTGCCAGCAGACAGACAGGGGGCGCGAACACCGGGGAGCTGTTTTTT
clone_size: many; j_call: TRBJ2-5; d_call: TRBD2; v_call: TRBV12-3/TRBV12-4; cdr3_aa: CASRRRAGVGETQYF; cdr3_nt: TGTGCCAGCAGGAGGAGAGCGGGAGTCGGAGAGACCCAGTACTTC
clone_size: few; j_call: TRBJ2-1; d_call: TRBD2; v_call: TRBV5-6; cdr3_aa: CASSARGLAGSSHEQFF; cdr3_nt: TGTGCCAGCAGCGCCCGAGGGCTAGCGGGGTCTTCGCATGAGCAGTTCTTC
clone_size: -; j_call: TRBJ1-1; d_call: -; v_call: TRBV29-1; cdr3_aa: CSVDRGGNTEAFF; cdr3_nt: TGCAGCGTTGATAGGGGCGGGAACACTGAAGCTTTCTTT
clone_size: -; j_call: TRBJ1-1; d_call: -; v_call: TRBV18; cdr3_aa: CASSPPAGPNTEAFF; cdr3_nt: TGTGCCAGCTCACCACCAGCAGGGCCGAACACTGAAGCTTTCTTT
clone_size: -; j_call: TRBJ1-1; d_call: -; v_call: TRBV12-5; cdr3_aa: CASGLGTNTEAFF; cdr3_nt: TGTGCTAGTGGTTTGGGGACGAACACTGAAGCTTTCTTT
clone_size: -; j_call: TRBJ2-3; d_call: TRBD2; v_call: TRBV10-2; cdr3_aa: CASSASGGARDTQYF; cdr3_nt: TGCGCCAGCAGTGCTAGCGGGGGGGCCCGAGATACGCAGTATTTT
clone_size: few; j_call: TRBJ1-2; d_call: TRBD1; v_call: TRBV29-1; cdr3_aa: CSVDPDRDVAGYTF; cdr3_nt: TGCAGCGTTGACCCAGACAGGGATGTCGCTGGCTACACCTTC
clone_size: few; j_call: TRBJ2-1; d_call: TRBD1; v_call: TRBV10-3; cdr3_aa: CAISGYRDSYNEQFF; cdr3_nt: TGTGCCATCAGTGGATACCGGGACAGCTACAATGAGCAGTTCTTC
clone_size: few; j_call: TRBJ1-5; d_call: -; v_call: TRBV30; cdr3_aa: CASGKNGQPQHF; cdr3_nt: TGTGCCTCAGGGAAAAATGGACAGCCCCAGCATTTT
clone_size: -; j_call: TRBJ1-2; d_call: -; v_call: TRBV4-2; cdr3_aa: CASSQVKGTGSGYTF; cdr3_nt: TGTGCCAGCAGCCAAGTAAAGGGAACAGGGTCTGGCTACACCTTC
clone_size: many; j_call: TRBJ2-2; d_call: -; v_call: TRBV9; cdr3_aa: CASSQPGAENTGELFF; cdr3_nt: TGTGCCAGCAGCCAACCTGGGGCGGAGAACACCGGGGAGCTGTTTTTT
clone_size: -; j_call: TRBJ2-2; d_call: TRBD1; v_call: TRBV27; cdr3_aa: CASKRTGVGTGELFF; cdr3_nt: TGTGCCAGCAAGAGGACAGGGGTGGGGACCGGGGAGCTGTTTTTT
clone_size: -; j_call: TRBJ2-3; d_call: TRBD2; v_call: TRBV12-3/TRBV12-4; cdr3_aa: CASSFTGGEDTQYF; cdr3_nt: TGTGCCAGCAGTTTTACGGGAGGGGAAGATACGCAGTATTTT
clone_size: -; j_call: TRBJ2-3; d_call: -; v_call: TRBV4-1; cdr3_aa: CASSQERDTSTDTQYF; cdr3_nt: TGCGCCAGCAGCCAAGAAAGGGACACTAGCACAGATACGCAGTATTTT
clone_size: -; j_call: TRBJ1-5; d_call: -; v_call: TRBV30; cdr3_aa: CAWGDTEWGPQHF; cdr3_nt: TGTGCCTGGGGGGACACCGAATGGGGGCCCCAGCATTTT
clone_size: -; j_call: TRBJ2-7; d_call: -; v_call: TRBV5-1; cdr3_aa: CASSLGRDEQYF; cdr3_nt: TGCGCCAGCAGCTTGGGGAGGGACGAGCAGTACTTC
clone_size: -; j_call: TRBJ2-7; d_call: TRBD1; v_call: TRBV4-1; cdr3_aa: CASSLHNPIGTGHNEQYF; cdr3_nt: TGCGCCAGCAGCCTCCACAACCCAATCGGGACAGGGCACAACGAGCAGTACTTC
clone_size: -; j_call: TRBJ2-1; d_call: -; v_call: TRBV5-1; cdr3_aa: CASSSAGNEQFF; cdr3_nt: TGCGCCAGCAGCTCGGCGGGAAATGAGCAGTTCTTC
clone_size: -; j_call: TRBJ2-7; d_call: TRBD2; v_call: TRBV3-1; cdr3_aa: CASSPLAGPRGQYF; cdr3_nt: TGTGCCAGCAGCCCCCTAGCGGGACCTAGAGGGCAGTACTTC
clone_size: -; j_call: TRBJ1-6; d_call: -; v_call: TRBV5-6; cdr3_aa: CASSLVDNSPLHF; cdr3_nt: TGTGCCAGCAGCTTAGTGGATAATTCACCCCTCCACTTT
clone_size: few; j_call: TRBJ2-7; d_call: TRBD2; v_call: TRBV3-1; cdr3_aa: CASSQDLAGLYEQYF; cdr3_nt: TGTGCCAGCAGCCAAGACCTAGCGGGACTATACGAGCAGTACTTC
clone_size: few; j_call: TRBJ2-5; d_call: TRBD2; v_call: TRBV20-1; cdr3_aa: CSASGLAGDGKTQYF; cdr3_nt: TGCAGTGCTAGTGGGCTAGCGGGGGACGGAAAGACCCAGTACTTC
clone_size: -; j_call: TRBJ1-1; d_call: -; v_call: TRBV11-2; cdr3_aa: CASSLGLEGQAFF; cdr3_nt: TGTGCCAGCAGCTTAGGTTTAGAAGGGCAAGCTTTCTTT
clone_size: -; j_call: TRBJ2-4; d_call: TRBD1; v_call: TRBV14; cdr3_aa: CASSPVRDRVAGNIQYF; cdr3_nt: TGTGCCAGCAGCCCAGTCCGGGACAGGGTAGCCGGGAACATTCAGTACTTC
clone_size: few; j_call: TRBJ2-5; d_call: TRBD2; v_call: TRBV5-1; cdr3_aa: CASSFSSGEWETQYF; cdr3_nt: TGCGCCAGCAGCTTTAGTAGCGGGGAGTGGGAGACCCAGTACTTC
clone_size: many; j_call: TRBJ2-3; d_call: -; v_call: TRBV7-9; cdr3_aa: CASSWTYSTDTQYF; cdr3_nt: TGTGCCAGCAGCTGGACATATAGCACAGATACGCAGTATTTT